These 2 T cell receptor beta chains were all obtained from the same sample, sequenced in a study of CD8 T cells in Susac syndrome. After extraction with the RNeasy kit, roughly 0.5 to 1 ug of the RNA was reverse transcribed using random hexamers. TCRdb re-analysed the immunoSEQ multiplex PCR reads in MiXCR, keeping a single row per CDR3 protein. The sample carries around 200,000 distinct CDR3 sequences, 85% to 95% recorded once. The sample comprised CD4+ T cells from PBMCs. These receptors came from a human donor in good health.

The chain is built from TRBV28 and TRBJ2-1; 14 bases map to TRBD2. Germline lookup yields CDR1 MDHEN and CDR2 SYDVKM. The ends lost 5 bases at V and 2 bases at J; junction bases unmatched: 5. The length of the CDR3 is 17 residues. This chain's CDR3 is CASSPGTSGGTYNEQFF. The CDR3 nucleotides read TGTGCCAGCAGTCCGGGGACTAGCGGGGGTACCTACAATGAGCAGTTCTTC.

This chain uses TRBV7-2 with TRBJ2-5; tentative D call: TRBD1 (5 bases). The CDR3 length is 16 residues. Per germline, CDR1 SGHTA and CDR2 FQGNSA. V was clipped by 4 bases and J by 1 base, with 16 bases between them. CDR3 sequence reads: CASSSGFRGGQETQYF. The CDR3 nucleotides read TGTGCCAGCAGCTCCGGGTTTAGGGGCGGCCAAGAGACCCAGTACTTC. The full variable domain, its missing parts supplied by reference TRBV7-2 and TRBJ2-5, is GAGVSQSPSNKVTEKGKDVELRCDPISGHTALYWYRQSLGQGLEFLIYFQGNSAPDKSGLPSDRFSAERTGGSVSTLTIQRTQQEDSAVYLCASSSGFRGGQETQYFGPGTRLLVL.